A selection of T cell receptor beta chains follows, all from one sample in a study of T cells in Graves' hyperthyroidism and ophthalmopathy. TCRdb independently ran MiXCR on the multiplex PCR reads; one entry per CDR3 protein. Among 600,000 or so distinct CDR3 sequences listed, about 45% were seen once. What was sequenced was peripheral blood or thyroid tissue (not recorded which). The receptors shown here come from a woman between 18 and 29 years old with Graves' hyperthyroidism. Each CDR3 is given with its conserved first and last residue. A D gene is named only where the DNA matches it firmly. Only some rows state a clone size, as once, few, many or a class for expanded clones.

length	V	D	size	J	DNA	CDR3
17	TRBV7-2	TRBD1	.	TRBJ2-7	TGTGCCAGCAGCACTCCGGGACAGGGACCCCGCCGTCACGAGCATTACTTC	CASSTPGQGPRRHEHYF
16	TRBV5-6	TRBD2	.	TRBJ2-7	TGTGCCAGCAGCTTGTCGTTGGGACTAGCTCTCCACGAGCAGTACTTC	CASSLSLGLALHEQYF
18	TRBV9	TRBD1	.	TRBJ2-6	TGTGCCAGCAGCGTCCCCACAGGGGCACCCTCTGGGGCCAACGTCCTGACTTTC	CASSVPTGAPSGANVLTF
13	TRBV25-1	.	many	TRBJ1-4	TGTGCCAGCAGTGACACCACAGGGGAAAAACTGTTTTTT	CASSDTTGEKLFF
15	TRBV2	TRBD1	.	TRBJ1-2	TGTGCCAGCCGCTACCGGGGACAGGGGGCTGGTGGCTACACCTTC	CASRYRGQGAGGYTF
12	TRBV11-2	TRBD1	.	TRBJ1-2	TGTGCCACCGCGGACAGGGGCCTTGGCTACACCTTC	CATADRGLGYTF
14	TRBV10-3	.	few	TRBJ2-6	TGTGCCAGCAGTGAAGGGATTGGGGCCAACGTCCTGACTTTC	CASSEGIGANVLTF
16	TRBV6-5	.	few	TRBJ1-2	TGTGCCAGCAGTTTGGCAGGGTGGGGAGCTAACTATGGCTACACCTTC	CASSLAGWGANYGYTF
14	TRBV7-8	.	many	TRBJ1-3	TGTGCCAGCAGCTTTGGAGGGAGGGGAAACACCATATATTTT	CASSFGGRGNTIYF
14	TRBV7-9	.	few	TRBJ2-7	TGTGCCAGCAGCATCGCCGGGACAACTAACGAGCAGTACTTC	CASSIAGTTNEQYF
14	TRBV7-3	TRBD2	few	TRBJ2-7	TGTGCCAGCAGCTTCTCTGATGGCGGGAGGACGCAGTACTTC	CASSFSDGGRTQYF
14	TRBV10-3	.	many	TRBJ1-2	TGTGCCATCAGTGGGGGGACTTTAAACTATGGCTACACCTTC	CAISGGTLNYGYTF
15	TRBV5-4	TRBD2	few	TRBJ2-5	TGCGCCAGCAGCCAAAGCGCGGGAGGCGGGGAGACCCAGTACTTC	CASSQSAGGGETQYF
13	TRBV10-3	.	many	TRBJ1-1	TGTGCCAGTAGCGAACGGGGGAACACTGAAGCTTTCTTT	CASSERGNTEAFF